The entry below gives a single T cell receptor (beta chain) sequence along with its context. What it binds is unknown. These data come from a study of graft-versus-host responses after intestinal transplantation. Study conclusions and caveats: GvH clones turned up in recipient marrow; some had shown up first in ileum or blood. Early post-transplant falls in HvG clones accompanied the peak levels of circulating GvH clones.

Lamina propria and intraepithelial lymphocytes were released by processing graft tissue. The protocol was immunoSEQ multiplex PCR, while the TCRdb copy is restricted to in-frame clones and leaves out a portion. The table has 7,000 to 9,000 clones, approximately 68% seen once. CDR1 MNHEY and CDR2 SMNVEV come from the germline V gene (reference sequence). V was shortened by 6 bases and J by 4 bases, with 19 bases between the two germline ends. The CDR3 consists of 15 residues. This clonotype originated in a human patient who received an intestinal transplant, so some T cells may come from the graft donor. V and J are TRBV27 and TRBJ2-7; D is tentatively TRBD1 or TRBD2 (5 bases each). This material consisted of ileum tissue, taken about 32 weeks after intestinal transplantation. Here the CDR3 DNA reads TGTGCCAGCAGCCCAGCGGCAGGGACGCCGTACGAGCAGTACGTC. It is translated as CASSPAAGTPYEQYV.